Presented here are 29 T cell receptor beta chains from one specimen sequenced in a study of metastatic and nonmetastatic thyroid tumors. Before thyroid surgery, none of the patients had received any treatment. From the PCR reads, TCRdb re-called clones with MiXCR. The data show 5,500 to 7,000 clones, with roughly 19% seen just once and 6% to 7% held by the top ten. The material sequenced was adjacent normal tissue. These receptors all come from a female donor with papillary thyroid cancer or a benign thyroid nodule (not recorded which). Some clones in this sample may be carry-over from other donors' samples.

This clone was seen a few times. The J gene is TRBJ1-1, the V gene TRBV6-1; no firm D call. The CDR3 consists of 11 residues. V lost 8 bases to trimming and J lost 6 bases, with 10 bases between them. CDR1 is MNHNS, CDR2 SASEGT, per germline. CDR3 nucleotide sequence: TGTGCCAGCTATGGAGACCCTGAAGCTTTCTTT. It is translated as CASYGDPEAFF.

J is TRBJ2-7 and V is TRBV7-6; D might be TRBD2 (5 bases). Looked up from germline, CDR1 is SGHVS and CDR2 is FNYEAQ. The CDR3 is 13 amino acids. The ends were cut back, 2 bases at V and 4 bases at J, with 9 bases in the middle. For the CDR3, the DNA is TGTGCCAGCAGCTTAACGTGCGGGTACGAGCAGTACGTC. It codes for CASSLTCGYEQYV.

This clone is medium-sized (0.01 to 0.1%) in the sample. The rearrangement uses TRBV5-6 and TRBJ1-2, with 8 positions matching TRBD1. Germline trimming cut 7 bases from V and 3 bases from J; bases unmatched to any gene: 11. From germline, CDR1 is SGHDT and CDR2 YYEEEE. The CDR3 extends over 15 amino acids. CDR3 sequence reads: CASGPTGGYDYGYTF. The CDR3 bases are TGTGCCAGCGGGCCTACAGGGGGGTATGACTATGGCTACACCTTC. Full variable domain (outside the CDR3, taken from reference TRBV5-6 and TRBJ1-2): DAGVTQSPTHLIKTRGQQVTLRCSPKSGHDTVSWYQQALGQGPQFIFQYYEEEERQRGNFPDRFSGHQFPNYSSELNVNALLLGDSALYLCASGPTGGYDYGYTFGSGTRLTVV.

This clone is classed as medium-sized. V usage is TRBV11-3 and J usage is TRBJ2-2; no clear D. The CDR3 has 16 amino acids. Germline lookup yields CDR1 SGHNT and CDR2 YENEEA. Trimming removed 0 bases at V and 6 bases at J, with 14 bases between. For the CDR3, the DNA is TGTGCCAGCAGCTTAGAGATTAGGAGTAACGCCGGGGAGCTGTTTTTT. Its translation: CASSLEIRSNAGELFF.

The table lists this clone with a few counts. This rearrangement joins TRBV12-3 or TRBV12-4 to TRBJ2-3; no clear D. Trimming took 6 bases from V and 6 from J, leaving 13 bases between them. This CDR3 contains 13 residues. CDR3 region: CASSILFTDTQYF. The CDR3 coding sequence is TGTGCCAGCAGCATACTCTTTACGGATACGCAGTATTTT.

V is TRBV5-1 and J is TRBJ2-7, with TRBD1 matching over 9 bases. The J segment lost 3 bases and the V segment lost 4 bases, leaving 11 bases of the junction unmatched. Germline-derived CDR1 and CDR2 are SGHRS and YFSETQ. The CDR3 is 16 residues long. The DNA of the CDR3 is TGCGCCAGCAGCCCGTTAATTTTGACAGGGGGCTACGAGCAGTACTTC. Its translation: CASSPLILTGGYEQYF.

The table lists this clone with many counts. The rearrangement links TRBV5-6 to TRBJ2-7; D is possibly TRBD1 or TRBD2 (5 bases each). V dropped 4 bases and J dropped 0 bases, with 11 bases sitting between them. The germline V gene encodes CDR1 SGHDT and CDR2 YYEEEE. CDR3 size: 14 residues. CDR3 DNA sequence: TGTGCCAGCAGCCCCGGGGCAGTCTCCTACGAGCAGTACTTC. Its translation: CASSPGAVSYEQYF.

This clone was seen a few times. The J gene is TRBJ1-2, the V gene TRBV6-2 or TRBV6-3, with a possible D match to TRBD1 (6 bases). The germline V gene encodes CDR1 MNHEY and CDR2 SVGEGT. This CDR3 comprises 12 residues. Trimming pared 2 bases from V and 13 bases from J, leaving 14 bases between. The CDR3 nucleotides are TGTGCCAGCAGTTACCCTGACAGGTGGGGCACCTTC. The encoded protein is CASSYPDRWGTF.

This clone has at least ten counts. The rearrangement uses TRBV18 and TRBJ1-1, with TRBD1 matching 9 bases. The V and J ends lost 6 bases and 4 bases, in that order; junction bases with no gene match: 12. Germline loops: CDR1 KGHSH, CDR2 LQKENI. This CDR3 contains 16 residues. The CDR3 reads CASSPGTGKYGTEAFF. The CDR3, as DNA: TGTGCCAGCTCCCCGGGGACAGGGAAATACGGCACTGAAGCTTTCTTT.

By share, this clone counts as medium-sized. This chain connects TRBV5-1 to TRBJ2-1; no clear D. V was cut by 4 bases and J by 2 bases, with 22 bases left in between. The germline CDR1 and CDR2 sequences are SGHRS and YFSETQ. The CDR3 loop spans 18 amino acids. The CDR3 nucleotides read TGCGCCAGCAGCCAGGACCAGAGTTGGGTACCGACCTACAATGAGCAGTTCTTC. This translates into CASSQDQSWVPTYNEQFF.

This clone was counted only a few times. The V gene is TRBV18, the J gene TRBJ1-1; D may be TRBD1 (6 bases). Germline V CDR1 and CDR2: KGHSH, LQKENI. V gave up 0 bases and J gave up 5 bases, with 19 bases separating them. There are 17 residues in the CDR3. The CDR3 region is CASSPPWTGGMRTEAFF. In DNA, the CDR3 is TGTGCCAGCTCACCACCTTGGACGGGGGGCATGCGAACTGAAGCTTTCTTT.

The genes are TRBV28 and TRBJ1-6; D ambiguous. The V end was cut by 2 bases, the J end by 2 bases, with 13 bases between. CDR1 is MDHEN, CDR2 SYDVKM, per germline. The CDR3 has 17 residues. CDR3 DNA: TGTGCCAGCAGTTTACCGGGAGGACTGGCCTATAATTCACCCCTCCACTTT. Encoded protein: CASSLPGGLAYNSPLHF.

V gene TRBV7-9 combines with J gene TRBJ2-3; the match to TRBD1 covers 9 bases. From germline, CDR1 is SEHNR and CDR2 FQNEAQ (reference sequence). Trimming cost V 7 bases and J 3 bases; bases outside gene matches: 5. The CDR3 sequence is 14 residues long. This CDR3 reads CASTTTGGTDTQYF. CDR3 DNA: TGTGCCAGCACTACGACAGGGGGAACAGATACGCAGTATTTT.

J is TRBJ1-3 and V is TRBV19, with TRBD1 matching over 9 bases. The CDR3 length is 17 residues. CDR1 LNHDA and CDR2 SQIVND come from the germline V gene (reference sequence). V trimming: 8 bases; J trimming: 3 bases; junction bases outside the gene matches: 14. DNA for the CDR3: TGTGCCAGTCGGCAACAGGGGGCTCAGAGTCTTGGAAACACCATATATTTT. This encodes CASRQQGAQSLGNTIYF.

There are many counts of this clone. The V gene is TRBV3-1, the J gene TRBJ2-3; a possible D gene is TRBD2 (6 bases). The CDR3 has 18 amino acids. V was shortened by 2 bases and J by 4 bases, with 22 bases between the two germline ends. Germline CDR1 and CDR2: LGHDT and YNNKEL (reference sequence). CDR3 amino acids: CASSQPAGWRVRPDTQYF. The CDR3 coding sequence is TGTGCCAGCAGCCAACCGGCGGGGTGGCGAGTCCGGCCAGATACGCAGTATTTT.

Of note for this clone: Different DNA sequences within this sample yield the same CDR3. The gene calls are TRBV27 and TRBJ1-2; 7 bases match TRBD1. Germline V lookup: CDR1 MNHEY, CDR2 SMNVEV (reference sequence). The junction had 14 bases not matched to a gene; V was cut back by 5 bases and J by 8 bases. This CDR3 contains 15 residues. This CDR3 reads CASSPTPDRVGGYTF. The DNA of the CDR3 is TGTGCCAGCAGTCCCACACCAGACAGGGTGGGAGGCTACACCTTC.

This clone qualifies as medium-sized (0.01 to 0.1%). The genes are TRBV11-3 and TRBJ2-1, with TRBD2 identical over 9 bases. Germline CDR1 SGHNT, CDR2 YENEEA. CDR3 length equals 14 residues. The junction had 5 bases not matched to a gene; V was cut back by 5 bases and J by 6 bases. The CDR3 sequence: CASSPRTSVNEQFF. CDR3 DNA: TGTGCCAGCAGCCCGCGGACTAGCGTCAATGAGCAGTTCTTC.

V is TRBV7-9 and J is TRBJ2-7; D perhaps matches TRBD2 (5 bases). CDR1 SEHNR and CDR2 FQNEAQ come from the germline V gene (reference sequence). The CDR3 covers 11 residues. V was cut by 6 bases and J by 5 bases, with 8 bases left in between. The CDR3 DNA is TGTGCCAGCAGTCACGGGGACGAGCAGTACTTC. This sequence encodes CASSHGDEQYF.

This clone has a count of ten or more. The V gene is TRBV12-2, the J gene TRBJ2-1; the table's D gene call, TRBD2, was not cross checked with the DNA. TRBV12-2 is a documented pseudogene. The CDR3 is 16 residues long. Here the CDR3 reads CASRSQTSLPYNEQFF. CDR3 bases: TGTGCAAGTCGCTCTCAGACTAGCCTACCTTACAATGAGCAGTTCTTC.

Sample share makes this clone medium-sized. The chain uses TRBV6-4 and TRBJ1-6; D is ambiguous. The CDR3 is 17 residues long. Trimming took off 3 bases at V and 6 bases at J, with 18 bases between the two ends. Germline loops: CDR1 MRHNA, CDR2 SNTAGT. The CDR3 sequence: CASSEAVEGKGNSPLHF. CDR3 nucleotides: TGTGCCAGCAGTGAAGCTGTTGAGGGTAAGGGTAATTCACCCCTCCACTTT.

This clone was counted between two and nine times. The chain employs TRBV6-6 and TRBJ2-7, with 12 bases fitting TRBD2. CDR1 and CDR2 (germline): MNHNY, SVGAGI (reference sequence). V shed 0 bases and J 3 bases; nucleotides not matched to a gene: 3. This CDR3 is 16 amino acids long. CDR3 region: CASSYSTSGRNYEQYF. The DNA of the CDR3 is TGTGCCAGCAGTTACTCGACTAGCGGGAGAAACTACGAGCAGTACTTC.

This clone was seen once. It may be a read error: a sequence one base away is much more abundant. The rearrangement uses TRBV30 and TRBJ2-5; a possible D gene is TRBD2 (5 bases). V was clipped by 3 bases and J by 5 bases, with 25 bases between them. The length of the CDR3 is 17 residues. Per germline, CDR1 GTSNPN and CDR2 SVGIG (reference sequence). CDR3 region: CAWRADWSPHRGETQYF. DNA of the CDR3: TGTGCCTGGAGGGCTGACTGGTCGCCCCACCGAGGGGAGACCCAGTACTTC.

Ten or more counts support this clone. The V and J genes are TRBV3-1 and TRBJ2-3; 9 bases align to TRBD2. This CDR3 region has 16 residues. With 0 bases clipped from V and 1 base from J, the junction kept 2 bases outside the gene matches. CDR1 and CDR2 from the germline V gene are LGHDT and YNNKEL (reference sequence). CDR3 in DNA: TGTGCCAGCAGCCAAGATGGCGGGGGGGGCACAGATACGCAGTATTTT. Protein product: CASSQDGGGGTDTQYF.

This clone is labeled as medium-sized. The J gene is TRBJ1-1, the V gene TRBV11-2; D unresolved. The length of the CDR3 is 16 residues. V was clipped by 4 bases and J by 0 bases, with 15 bases between them. CDR1 is SGHAT, CDR2 FQNNGV, per germline. The CDR3, as DNA: TGTGCCAGCAGCTCCCTGGACTCAATGCTGAACACTGAAGCTTTCTTT. Its translation is CASSSLDSMLNTEAFF.

In the case of this clone: A read error may account for a junction end that differs from germline. This chain links TRBV15 with TRBJ2-2; D perhaps matches TRBD1 (5 bases). Germline V gene lookup returns CDR1 LNHNV and CDR2 YYDKDF (reference sequence). This CDR3 region has 16 residues. CDR3 DNA sequence: TGTGCCACCAGTAGGACAAGGCAGGTTAACACCTGGGAGCTGTTTTTT. Amino acids: CATSRTRQVNTWELFF.

This clone is labeled as large. The rearrangement links TRBV6-1 to TRBJ1-1; perhaps TRBD1 as D (5 bases). Germline CDR1 reads MNHNS; CDR2 reads SASEGT. The CDR3 runs to 12 residues. V was clipped by 7 bases and J by 4 bases, with 10 bases between them. CDR3 nucleotides: TGTGCCAGCATTCCGGGACCCACTGAAGCTTTCTTT. This codes for CASIPGPTEAFF.

Sample share makes this clone medium-sized. The chain is built from TRBV2 and TRBJ1-5, with D possibly being TRBD1 (5 bases). This CDR3 has 13 amino acids. CDR1 and CDR2 from the germline V gene are SNHLY and FYNNEI. V dropped 5 bases and J dropped 9 bases, with 14 bases sitting between them. The CDR3 DNA sequence: TGTGCCAGCAGTCGGGACCTACGGGGGCCCCAGCATTTT. Translated: CASSRDLRGPQHF. Full variable domain (outside the CDR3, taken from reference TRBV2 and TRBJ1-5): EPEVTQTPSHQVTQMGQEVILRCVPISNHLYFYWYRQILGQKVEFLVSFYNNEISEKSEIFDDQFSVERPDGSNFTLKIRSTKLEDSAMYFCASSRDLRGPQHFGDGTRLSIL.

This clone ranks as medium-sized. This rearrangement joins TRBV30 to TRBJ1-5; 10 bases match TRBD1. This CDR3 is built from 13 residues. Trimming took 2 bases from V and 8 from J; bases not matched to a gene: 3. Germline CDR1 is GTSNPN and CDR2 is SVGIG (reference sequence). CDR3 DNA: TGTGCCTGGAGTTTGGACAGGGGGGAGCCCCAGCATTTT. This gives the protein CAWSLDRGEPQHF. Using reference TRBV30 and TRBJ1-5 for the parts outside the CDR3, the full variable domain is SQTIHQWPATLVQPVGSPLSLECTVEGTSNPNLYWYRQAAGRGLQLLFYSVGIGQISSEVPQNLSASRPQDRQFILSSKKLLLSDSGFYLCAWSLDRGEPQHFGDGTRLSIL.

This clone was seen at least ten times. The rearrangement uses TRBV3-1 and TRBJ2-5; a weak D match, TRBD2 (6 bases). Trimming took 5 bases from V and 2 from J, leaving 9 bases between them. The CDR3 spans 13 residues. The germline CDR1 and CDR2 sequences are LGHDT and YNNKEL (reference sequence). CDR3 coding DNA: TGTGCCAGCAGCTCGGGACTTCAAGAGACCCAGTACTTC. Protein: CASSSGLQETQYF.